This T cell receptor (beta chain) was captured in a study of naive and memory T cell subsets. With respect to this clonotype: What it recognizes is unknown.

Cells stained for CD3, CD4, CD8, CD45RA, CD27 and viability were sorted into four CD45RA/CD27 subsets. Both TRBC1 and TRBC2 were covered by a beta constant-region primer of two equimolar oligonucleotides. Nested alpha and beta constant-region primers with the SP2 primer drove four PCR rounds on ligated cDNA. TCRdb redid the calling of the UMI-ligation and nested PCR reads with MiXCR, one entry per CDR3 protein. This sample has 150,000 or so distinct CDR3 sequences, with over 20% found just once. General observations from the study: Naive repertoires, especially CD8, held a few larger clonotypes, possibly memory cells re-expressing CD45RA.

Between the trimmed V and J ends, which lost 1 base and 5 bases, there was a span of 14 bases. Looked up from germline, CDR1 is DFQATT and CDR2 is SNEGSKA (reference sequence). The CDR3 has 14 residues. The clonotype comes from a human donor in good health. The chain uses TRBV20-1 and TRBJ1-2, with unresolved D. The material sequenced was naive CD4+ T cells from blood. The CDR3 bases are TGCAGTGCTAGAGGGGGTGGGGATGGATATGGCTACACCTTC. Protein product: CSARGGGDGYGYTF.